This T cell receptor (beta chain) was observed in a study of T-cell memory formation after mild COVID-19. On the study more broadly: There were largely donor-specific TCR clusters.

CDR1 MNHEY and CDR2 SVGEGT come from the germline V gene. V lost 2 bases, J lost 3 bases, and 13 bases lay in between. The CDR3 runs to 16 residues. Concerning this clonotype: Its antigen remains unidentified.

Regarding the study as a whole: Contracting CD4+ clones lay largely in CM and EM, with CD8+ ones residing in EMRA.

MiXCR, applied by TCRdb to the 5' RACE reads, yields one record per CDR3 protein. Of some 300,000 distinct CDR3 sequences listed, roughly 21% were seen once; the top ten hold roughly 21%. This sequence joins TRBV6-2 or TRBV6-3 and TRBJ1-4, with D perhaps matching TRBD1 (6 bases). Sequenced sample: PBMCs or a T cell subset sorted from them (not recorded which). This TCR was recovered from a man in his late teens or twenties who had mild COVID-19 (a few samples of this study predate the infection). Cell type and time point are not known. CDR3 sequence (DNA): TGTGCCAGCAGTTACGATCGGGGGCATGCTAATGAAAAACTGTTTTTT. This encodes CASSYDRGHANEKLFF.